The rows below give T cell receptor beta chains drawn from one sample of a study of blood T cell repertoires in COVID-19. Profiled with immunoSEQ multiplex PCR; TCRdb holds only in-frame clones, not every one. The sample comprises about 180,000 clones, approximately 87% of which are singletons, and 2.5% rests with the top ten. The sample was peripheral blood. Receptor source: a man aged 35-49 years with active or convalescent COVID-19. Each CDR3 is given with its conserved first and last residue. The D gene is left open where the match is weak.

TRBJ2-4 | TRBV10-2 | TRBD1 | CASSEGQGYIQYF | TGCGCCAGCAGTGAGGGACAGGGTTACATTCAGTACTTC
TRBJ1-1 | TRBV19 | NA | CASSIGQTNTEAFF | TGTGCCAGTAGTATTGGACAGACGAACACTGAAGCTTTCTTT
TRBJ1-6 | TRBV9 | TRBD1 | CASSSGTGDASPLHF | TGTGCCAGCAGCTCCGGGACAGGGGACGCTTCACCCCTCCACTTT
TRBJ2-7 | TRBV11-2 | NA | CASSLDRASGEQYF | TGTGCCAGCAGCTTAGATCGGGCCAGCGGCGAGCAGTACTTC
TRBJ1-4 | TRBV27 | TRBD1 | CASSLRQGAREKLFF | TGTGCCAGCAGTTTGAGGCAGGGGGCAAGAGAAAAACTGTTTTTT
TRBJ1-5 | TRBV7-9 | NA | CASSLRGAEPQHF | TGTGCCAGCAGCTTACGGGGGGCTGAGCCCCAGCATTTT
TRBJ2-1 | TRBV4-1 | TRBD1 | CASSQSGGSYNEQFF | TGCGCCAGCAGCCAATCAGGGGGCTCCTACAATGAGCAGTTCTTC
TRBJ2-1 | TRBV7-3 | TRBD2 | CASSPRGGGDYNEQFF | TGTGCCAGCAGCCCACGGGGCGGGGGTGATTACAATGAGCAGTTCTTC
TRBJ1-1 | TRBV28 | NA | CASSSGFPRAFF | TGTGCCAGCAGTAGCGGTTTCCCTCGAGCTTTCTTT
TRBJ1-3 | TRBV7-9 | NA | CASSLQTGSGGNTIYF | TGTGCCAGCAGCTTACAGACGGGATCGGGAGGAAACACCATATATTTT
TRBJ2-3 | TRBV5-1 | NA | CASSLADSSTDTQYF | TGCGCCAGCAGCTTGGCAGATTCTAGCACAGATACGCAGTATTTT
TRBJ1-1 | TRBV6-1 | TRBD1 | CASSETRQGNTEAFF | TGTGCCAGCAGTGAAACTAGACAGGGGAACACTGAAGCTTTCTTT
TRBJ1-6 | TRBV5-1 | NA | CASSTTSDRAPLHF | TGCGCCAGCAGCACTACCTCTGACCGTGCACCCCTCCACTTT
TRBJ1-5 | TRBV7-9 | NA | CASSLSSGNQPQHF | TGTGCCAGCAGCTTAAGTTCGGGGAATCAGCCCCAGCATTTT
TRBJ2-1 | TRBV6-6 | TRBD1 | CASSYKFGQGGFF | TGTGCCAGCAGTTATAAGTTTGGACAGGGAGGGTTCTTC
TRBJ2-2 | TRBV11-2 | TRBD2 | CASSLASGDAGELFF | TGTGCCAGCAGCTTAGCCAGCGGGGACGCCGGGGAGCTGTTTTTT
TRBJ2-5 | TRBV6-2/TRBV6-3 | NA | CASSHGLIETQYF | TGTGCCAGCAGCCACGGACTAATCGAGACCCAGTACTTC
TRBJ1-5 | TRBV28 | NA | CASSLIGEGNQPQHF | TGTGCCAGCAGTTTAATAGGGGAGGGCAATCAGCCCCAGCATTTT
TRBJ1-5 | TRBV15 | TRBD1 | CATSRVRQGNQPQHF | TGTGCCACCAGCAGAGTAAGACAGGGAAACCAGCCCCAGCATTTT
TRBJ1-1 | TRBV10-3 | NA | CAISESSFEAFF | TGTGCCATCAGTGAGTCCTCCTTTGAAGCTTTCTTT
TRBJ2-1 | TRBV11-3 | NA | CASSLGMASVTPGEQFF | TGTGCCAGCAGCTTAGGGATGGCTAGTGTAACCCCAGGGGAGCAGTTCTTC
TRBJ1-2 | TRBV9 | NA | CASSVGDYRGYTF | TGTGCCAGCAGCGTCGGAGACTACAGAGGCTACACCTTC
TRBJ2-5 | TRBV19 | TRBD2 | CASSINVGGAGETQYF | TGTGCCAGTAGTATTAATGTCGGGGGGGCGGGAGAGACCCAGTACTTC
TRBJ1-2 | TRBV5-1 | NA | CASSYRVSSYGYTF | TGCGCCAGCAGCTACAGGGTTTCAAGCTATGGCTACACCTTC
TRBJ1-3 | TRBV7-8 | TRBD1 | CASSSRGQPVSGNTIYF | TGTGCCAGCAGCTCACGGGGACAGCCCGTCTCTGGAAACACCATATATTTT
TRBJ1-5 | TRBV19 | NA | CASSLVWFRHIRQPQHF | TGTGCCAGTAGTCTTGTGTGGTTTCGACATATCCGCCAGCCCCAGCATTTT
TRBJ1-2 | TRBV19 | TRBD1 | CASSRQTGSYGYTF | TGTGCCAGTAGTCGACAGACAGGGTCCTATGGCTACACCTTC
TRBJ1-2 | TRBV29-1 | TRBD1 | CSVTIANTGADSYYGYTF | TGCAGCGTTACGATTGCGAACACAGGGGCCGACTCCTACTATGGCTACACCTTC